This T cell receptor (beta chain) appears in the sequencing data of a study of T cells in localized non-small cell lung cancer. General study results and limits: Longer overall survival associated with higher blood T cell density; shorter survival with higher adjacent-lung clonality. There was higher T cell clonality in uninvolved adjacent lung than in tumor, and it was highest there. Detection in adjacent lung was observed for a median roughly 57 of the top 100 tumor clones. Heterogeneity is still possible, as just one tumor region was sequenced.

This clone was seen a single time. Its antigen is unknown. The protocol was immunoSEQ multiplex PCR, while the TCRdb copy is restricted to in-frame clones and leaves out a portion. This repertoire shows around 30,000 clones, roughly 86% found once; its top ten account for under 7%. This CDR3 comprises 15 residues. Germline trimming cut 4 bases from V and 4 bases from J; bases unmatched to any gene: 8. Germline CDR1 is SGHRS and CDR2 is YFSETQ. The receptor comes from a male donor aged 60 or over with stage I lung adenocarcinoma. The chain couples TRBV5-1 to TRBJ1-3; the match to TRBD1 covers 7 bases. The sequences come from peripheral blood, collected before any cancer treatment. CDR3 protein: CASSRTGSSGNTIYF. In nucleotides, the CDR3 is TGCGCCAGCAGCCGGACAGGTTCGTCCGGAAACACCATATATTTT. The full variable domain, its missing parts supplied by reference TRBV5-1 and TRBJ1-3, is KAGVTQTPRYLIKTRGQQVTLSCSPISGHRSVSWYQQTPGQGLQFLFEYFSETQRNKGNFPGRFSGRQFSNSRSEMNVSTLELGDSALYLCASSRTGSSGNTIYFGEGSWLTVV.